The source of this TCR beta chain is a study of identical twins. TCRdb fed the 5' RACE reads into MiXCR, producing one record per CDR3 protein. The data contain a few hundred thousand distinct CDR3 sequences, roughly 20% of them singletons. V lost 0 bases and J lost 2; bases outside the gene matches: 7. This CDR3 spans 18 amino acids. Germline values: CDR1 ENHRY, CDR2 SYGVKD. Source material: naive T cells sorted from blood. The V and J genes are TRBV10-3 and TRBJ2-7, with 13 positions matching TRBD2. This clonotype originated in a man aged 50-59 years in good health. The CDR3 nucleotides read TGTGCCATCAGTGAGTCGAGTGCGGGACTAGCGGGGACCTACGAGCAGTACTTC. Amino acids: CAISESSAGLAGTYEQYF.